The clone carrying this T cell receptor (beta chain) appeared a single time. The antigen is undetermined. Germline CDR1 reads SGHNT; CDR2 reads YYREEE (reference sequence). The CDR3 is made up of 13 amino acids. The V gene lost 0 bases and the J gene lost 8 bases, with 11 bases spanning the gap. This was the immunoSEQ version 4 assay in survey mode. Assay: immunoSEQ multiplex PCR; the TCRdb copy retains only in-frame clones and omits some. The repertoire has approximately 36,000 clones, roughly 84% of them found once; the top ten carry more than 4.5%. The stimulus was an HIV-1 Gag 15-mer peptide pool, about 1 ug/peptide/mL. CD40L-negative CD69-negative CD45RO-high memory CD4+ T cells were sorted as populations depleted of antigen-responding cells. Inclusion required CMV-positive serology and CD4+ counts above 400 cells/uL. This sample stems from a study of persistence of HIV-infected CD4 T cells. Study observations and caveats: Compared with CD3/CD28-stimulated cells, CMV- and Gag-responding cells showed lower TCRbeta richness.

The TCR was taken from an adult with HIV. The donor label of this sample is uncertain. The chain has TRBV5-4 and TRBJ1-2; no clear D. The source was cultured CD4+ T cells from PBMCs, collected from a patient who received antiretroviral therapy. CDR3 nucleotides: TGTGCCAGCAGCTTGGTAGTGGGCTCGGGCTACACCTTC. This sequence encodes CASSLVVGSGYTF.